This T cell receptor (beta chain) came from a study of early T cells in non-severe SARS-CoV-2 infection. Study-wide background: The input, bulk RNA from unsorted whole blood, was sequenced, and chains were unpaired.

The CDR3 loop spans 17 amino acids. The germline gives CDR1 MNHEY, CDR2 SVGAGI. Losses at the gene ends were 2 bases for V and 1 base for J; bases not matched to a gene: 8. The protocol attached unique molecular identifiers to individual cDNA molecules. TCRdb reprocessed the 5' RACE reads via MiXCR and lists one record per CDR3 protein. The data contain about 27,000 distinct CDR3 sequences, about 5% of them seen just once; the ten biggest clones take up 0.92%. The TCR originated in an adult who was a healthcare worker with PCR-confirmed SARS-CoV-2 infection or an uninfected control (not recorded which). The specimen was whole blood. The chain joins TRBV6-5 to TRBJ2-7, with 10 bases aligning to TRBD2. DNA of the CDR3: TGTGCCAGCAGTTACAAGCTAGCGGGAGTAACGTCCTACGAGCAGTACTTC. Translated, it gives CASSYKLAGVTSYEQYF.